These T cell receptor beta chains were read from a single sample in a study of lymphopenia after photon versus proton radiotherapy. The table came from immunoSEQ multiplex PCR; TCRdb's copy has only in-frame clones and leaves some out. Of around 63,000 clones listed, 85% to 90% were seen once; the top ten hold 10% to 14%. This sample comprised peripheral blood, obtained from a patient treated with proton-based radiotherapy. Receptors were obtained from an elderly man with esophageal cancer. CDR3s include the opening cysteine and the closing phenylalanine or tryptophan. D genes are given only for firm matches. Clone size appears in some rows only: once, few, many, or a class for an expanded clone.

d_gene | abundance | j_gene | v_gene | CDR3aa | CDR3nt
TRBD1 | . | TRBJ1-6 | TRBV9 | CASSVKTGARSPLHF | TGTGCCAGCAGCGTAAAAACAGGGGCGCGTTCACCCCTCCACTTT
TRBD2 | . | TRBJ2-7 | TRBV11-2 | CASSPPRTSVIEQYF | TGTGCCAGCAGCCCCCCGAGGACTAGCGTAATCGAGCAGTACTTC
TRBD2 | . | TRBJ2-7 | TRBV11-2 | CASSLAFGGPGLAYEQYF | TGTGCCAGCAGCTTAGCGTTTGGAGGTCCTGGACTAGCCTACGAGCAGTACTTC
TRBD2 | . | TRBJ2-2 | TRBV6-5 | CASSYSGGRLTGELFF | TGTGCCAGCAGTTACTCCGGCGGGAGACTAACCGGGGAGCTGTTTTTT
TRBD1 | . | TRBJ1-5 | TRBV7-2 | CASSSWTGQPQHF | TGTGCCAGCAGCTCTTGGACAGGTCAGCCCCAGCATTTT
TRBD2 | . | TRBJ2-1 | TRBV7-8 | CASSFDRLAGYNEQFF | TGTGCCAGCAGTTTTGATCGACTAGCGGGATACAATGAGCAGTTCTTC
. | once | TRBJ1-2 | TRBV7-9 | CASSLVGTPYGYTF | TGTGCCAGCAGCTTAGTGGGGACACCCTATGGCTACACCTTC
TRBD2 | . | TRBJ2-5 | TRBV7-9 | CASSLGSSGGLWETQYF | TGTGCCAGCAGCTTAGGGAGTAGCGGGGGTCTCTGGGAGACCCAGTACTTC
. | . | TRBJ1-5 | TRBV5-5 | CASSVTGYSNQPQHF | TGTGCCAGCAGCGTGACAGGTTATAGCAATCAGCCCCAGCATTTT
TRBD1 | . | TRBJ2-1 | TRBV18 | CASSPTTGSTYNEQFF | TGTGCCAGCTCACCTACGACAGGGAGCACCTACAATGAGCAGTTCTTC
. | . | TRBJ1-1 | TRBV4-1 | CASSQAGGANTEAFF | TGCGCCAGCAGCCAAGCGGGTGGGGCGAACACTGAAGCTTTCTTT
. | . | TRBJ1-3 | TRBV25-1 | CASQDSLSGNTIYF | TGTGCCAGCCAGGACAGCTTATCTGGAAACACCATATATTTT
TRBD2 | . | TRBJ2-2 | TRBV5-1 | CASSDPGRPGELFF | TGCGCCAGCAGCGACCCCGGGAGGCCCGGGGAGCTGTTTTTT
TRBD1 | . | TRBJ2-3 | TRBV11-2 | CASSLTGTDTQYF | TGTGCCAGCAGCTTGACAGGGACAGATACGCAGTATTTT
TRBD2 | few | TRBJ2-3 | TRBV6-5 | CASSYSGTTTDTQYF | TGTGCCAGCAGTTACTCCGGGACTACCACAGATACGCAGTATTTT
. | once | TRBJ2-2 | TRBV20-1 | CSARFSDRLFF | TGCAGTGCTCGATTCTCGGACCGGCTGTTTTTT
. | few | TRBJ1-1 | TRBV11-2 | CASSLMTGGNTEAFF | TGTGCCAGCAGCCTAATGACAGGCGGGAACACTGAAGCTTTCTTT
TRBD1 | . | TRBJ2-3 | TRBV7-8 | CASSPGTGDTDTQYF | TGTGCCAGCAGCCCCGGGACAGGGGACACAGATACGCAGTATTTT
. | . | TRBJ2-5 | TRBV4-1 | CASSQVGWDRHF | TGCGCCAGCAGCCAAGTTGGATGGGATCGGCACTTC
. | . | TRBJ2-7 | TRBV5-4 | CASSLLTAPYEQYF | TGTGCCAGCAGCTTGCTGACTGCCCCCTACGAGCAGTACTTC
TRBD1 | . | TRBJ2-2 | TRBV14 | CASSQLQGPPPTGELFF | TGTGCCAGCAGCCAGCTACAGGGGCCCCCCCCCACCGGGGAGCTGTTTTTT
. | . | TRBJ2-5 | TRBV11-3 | CASSFSVQETQYF | TGTGCCAGCAGCTTTAGCGTTCAAGAGACCCAGTACTTC
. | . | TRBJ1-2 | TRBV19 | CASSMIDGQNYGYTF | TGTGCCAGTAGTATGATAGATGGGCAGAACTATGGCTACACCTTC
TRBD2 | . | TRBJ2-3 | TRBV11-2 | CASSLERRGGTDTQYF | TGTGCCAGCAGCTTAGAAAGGCGGGGGGGCACAGATACGCAGTATTTT
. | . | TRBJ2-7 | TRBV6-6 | CAISAGVPYEQYF | TGTGCCATCAGTGCGGGCGTCCCCTACGAGCAGTACTTC
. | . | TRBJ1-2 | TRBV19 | CASSMTQNYGYTF | TGTGCCAGTAGTATGACACAGAACTATGGCTACACCTTC
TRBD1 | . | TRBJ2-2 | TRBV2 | CAIPGQGRTGELFF | TGTGCCATTCCGGGACAGGGTAGGACCGGGGAGCTGTTTTTT
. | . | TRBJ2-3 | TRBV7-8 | CASSLARAGSSTDTQYF | TGTGCCAGCAGCTTAGCGCGGGCCGGATCCAGCACAGATACGCAGTATTTT
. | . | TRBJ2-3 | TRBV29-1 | CSVPGEDLTDTQYF | TGCAGCGTCCCCGGGGAGGACCTCACAGATACGCAGTATTTT
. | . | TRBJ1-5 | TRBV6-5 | CASSYSDGGPQHF | TGTGCCAGCAGTTACTCGGATGGGGGGCCCCAGCATTTT
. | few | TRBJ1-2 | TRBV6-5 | CASSSPPYGYTF | TGTGCCAGCAGTTCCCCCCCTTATGGCTACACCTTC
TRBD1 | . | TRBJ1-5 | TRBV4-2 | CASSPGQPSLSNQPQHF | TGTGCCAGCAGCCCGGGACAGCCTAGTCTTAGCAATCAGCCCCAGCATTTT
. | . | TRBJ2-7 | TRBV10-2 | CAATDGPYEQYF | TGCGCCGCTACGGACGGCCCCTACGAGCAGTACTTC
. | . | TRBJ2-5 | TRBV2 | CASSQGQTQYF | TGTGCCAGCAGTCAGGGTCAGACCCAGTACTTC
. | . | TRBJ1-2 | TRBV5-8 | CASSPDGRGYGYTF | TGTGCCAGCAGCCCTGACGGGCGGGGGTATGGCTACACCTTC
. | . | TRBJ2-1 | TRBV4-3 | CASSQDFRDYNEQFF | TGCGCCAGCAGCCAAGATTTCAGGGACTACAATGAGCAGTTCTTC
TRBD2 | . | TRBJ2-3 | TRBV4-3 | CASSQGTAGLSDTQYF | TGCGCCAGCAGCCAAGGTACAGCGGGGCTCTCAGATACGCAGTATTTT
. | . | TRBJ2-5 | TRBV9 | CASSVQPQETQYF | TGTGCCAGCAGCGTGCAGCCACAAGAGACCCAGTACTTC
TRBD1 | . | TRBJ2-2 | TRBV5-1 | CASSLAGQGSTGELFF | TGCGCCAGCAGCCTGGCCGGACAGGGGTCCACCGGGGAGCTGTTTTTT
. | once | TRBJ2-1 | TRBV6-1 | CASSDRQEINEQFF | TGTGCCAGCAGCGACAGACAAGAAATCAATGAGCAGTTCTTC
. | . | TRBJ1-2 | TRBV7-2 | CASSSARQLTYGYTF | TGTGCCAGCAGCTCCGCCCGACAGCTCACCTATGGCTACACCTTC
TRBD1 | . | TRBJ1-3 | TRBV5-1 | CASSSATGVIRGNTIYF | TGCGCCAGCAGCTCGGCTACAGGGGTGATACGTGGAAACACCATATATTTT
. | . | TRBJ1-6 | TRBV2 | CASSERSIFGSPLHF | TGTGCCAGCAGTGAGAGATCTATCTTTGGTTCACCCCTCCACTTT
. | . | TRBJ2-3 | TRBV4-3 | CASSRRDQDTDTQYF | TGCGCCAGCAGCCGCCGGGACCAGGACACAGATACGCAGTATTTT
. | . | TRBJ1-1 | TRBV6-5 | CASSSHRDEDTEAFF | TGTGCCAGCAGTTCGCACAGGGACGAGGACACTGAAGCTTTCTTT
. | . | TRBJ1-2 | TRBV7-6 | CASSLAREGGYTF | TGTGCCAGCAGCTTAGCGCGTGAGGGGGGCTACACCTTC
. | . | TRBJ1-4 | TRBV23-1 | CASTFLTGFTNEKLFF | TGCGCCAGCACCTTCTTAACAGGGTTTACTAATGAAAAACTGTTTTTT
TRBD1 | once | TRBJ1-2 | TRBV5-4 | CASSHAGDRAGYTF | TGTGCCAGCAGCCATGCTGGGGACAGGGCTGGCTACACCTTC
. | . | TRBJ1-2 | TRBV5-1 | CASTPGSGSYGYTF | TGCGCCAGCACCCCAGGGAGCGGCTCCTATGGCTACACCTTC
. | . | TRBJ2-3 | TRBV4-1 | CASSQGTGTQYF | TGCGCCAGCAGCCAAGGGACCGGTACGCAGTATTTT
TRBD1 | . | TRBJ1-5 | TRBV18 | CASSPGTGAIQPQHF | TGTGCCAGCTCACCCGGGACAGGGGCGATTCAGCCCCAGCATTTT
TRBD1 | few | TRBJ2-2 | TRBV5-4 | CASSPRQGTNTGELFF | TGTGCCAGCAGCCCAAGACAGGGAACGAACACCGGGGAGCTGTTTTTT
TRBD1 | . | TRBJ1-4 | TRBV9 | CASSGGQAATNEKLFF | TGTGCCAGCAGCGGGGGACAGGCGGCAACTAATGAAAAACTGTTTTTT
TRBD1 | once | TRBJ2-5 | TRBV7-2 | CASSRTGGETQYF | TGTGCCAGCAGCAGGACAGGGGGAGAGACCCAGTACTTC
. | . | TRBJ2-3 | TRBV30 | CAWSAWQDTDTQYF | TGTGCCTGGAGTGCCTGGCAGGACACAGATACGCAGTATTTT
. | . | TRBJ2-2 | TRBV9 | CASSVVGLGPGELFF | TGTGCCAGCAGCGTAGTCGGTTTAGGTCCCGGGGAGCTGTTTTTT
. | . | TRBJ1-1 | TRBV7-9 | CASSPPGQPSEAFF | TGTGCCAGCAGCCCCCCGGGGCAGCCGTCTGAAGCTTTCTTT